This T cell receptor beta chain appears in the sequencing data of a study of blood T cell repertoires in COVID-19. Study details: The cDNA or gDNA used as material had been derived from T cells, B-cell-depleted T cells, or PBMCs.

The V and J ends lost 5 bases and 1 base respectively, with 19 bases between them. The CDR3 has 17 amino acids. From germline, CDR1 is MDHEN and CDR2 SYDVKM. Clones were read by immunoSEQ multiplex PCR, and TCRdb kept only the in-frame ones, dropping some. Counted here are about 150,000 clones, 80% to 90% occurring once; the ten biggest clones make up 2.5% to 3.5%. The TCR originated in a woman aged 55-69 years with active COVID-19. Sequencing was done on a sample of peripheral blood. The rearrangement uses TRBV28 and TRBJ2-3; a weak D match, TRBD2 (5 bases). The CDR3 loop reads CASSRWSGRVGTDTQYF. The CDR3 region has the DNA TGTGCCAGCAGTCGCTGGTCGGGAAGGGTGGGCACAGATACGCAGTATTTT. Full variable domain (outside the CDR3, taken from reference TRBV28 and TRBJ2-3): DVKVTQSSRYLVKRTGEKVFLECVQDMDHENMFWYRQDPGLGLRLIYFSYDVKMKEKGDIPEGYSVSREKKERFSLILESASTNQTSMYLCASSRWSGRVGTDTQYFGPGTRLTVL.